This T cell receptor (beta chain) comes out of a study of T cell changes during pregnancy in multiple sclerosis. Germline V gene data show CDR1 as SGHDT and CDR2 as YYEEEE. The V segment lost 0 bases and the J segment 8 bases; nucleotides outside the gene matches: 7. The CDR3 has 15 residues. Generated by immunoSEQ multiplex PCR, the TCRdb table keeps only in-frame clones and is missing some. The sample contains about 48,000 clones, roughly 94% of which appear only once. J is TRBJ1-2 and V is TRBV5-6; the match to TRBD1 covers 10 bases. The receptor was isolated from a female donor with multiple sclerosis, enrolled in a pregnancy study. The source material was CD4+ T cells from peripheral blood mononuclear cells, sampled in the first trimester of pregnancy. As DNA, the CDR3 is TGTGCCAGCAGCTTGGAAGGGACAGGGGTGCGCGGCTACACCTTC. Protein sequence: CASSLEGTGVRGYTF.